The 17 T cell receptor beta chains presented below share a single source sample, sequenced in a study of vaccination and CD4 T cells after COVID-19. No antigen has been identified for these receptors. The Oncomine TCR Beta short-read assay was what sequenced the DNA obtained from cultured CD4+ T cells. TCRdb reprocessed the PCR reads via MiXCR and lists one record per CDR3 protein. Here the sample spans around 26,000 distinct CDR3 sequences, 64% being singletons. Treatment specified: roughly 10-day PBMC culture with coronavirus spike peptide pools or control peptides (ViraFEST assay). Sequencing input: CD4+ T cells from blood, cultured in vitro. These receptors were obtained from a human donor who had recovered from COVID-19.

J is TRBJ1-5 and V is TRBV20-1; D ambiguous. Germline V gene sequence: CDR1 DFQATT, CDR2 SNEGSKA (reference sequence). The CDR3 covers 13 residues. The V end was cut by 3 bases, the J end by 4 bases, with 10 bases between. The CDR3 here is CSARRQQNQPQHF. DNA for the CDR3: TGCAGTGCTAGGCGGCAGCAAAATCAGCCCCAGCATTTT.

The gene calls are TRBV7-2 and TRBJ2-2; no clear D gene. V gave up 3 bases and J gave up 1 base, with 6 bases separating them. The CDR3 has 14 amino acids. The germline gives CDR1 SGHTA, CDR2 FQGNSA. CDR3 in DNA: TGTGCCAGCAGCTTGAAGAGGAACACCGGGGAGCTGTTTTTT. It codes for CASSLKRNTGELFF.

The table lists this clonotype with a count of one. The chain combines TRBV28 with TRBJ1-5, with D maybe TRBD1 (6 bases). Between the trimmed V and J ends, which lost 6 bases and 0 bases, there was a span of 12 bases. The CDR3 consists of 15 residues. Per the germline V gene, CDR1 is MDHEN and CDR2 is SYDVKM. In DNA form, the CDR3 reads TGTGCCAGCAGAAAACAGGGATCTAGCAATCAGCCCCAGCATTTT. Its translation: CASRKQGSSNQPQHF.

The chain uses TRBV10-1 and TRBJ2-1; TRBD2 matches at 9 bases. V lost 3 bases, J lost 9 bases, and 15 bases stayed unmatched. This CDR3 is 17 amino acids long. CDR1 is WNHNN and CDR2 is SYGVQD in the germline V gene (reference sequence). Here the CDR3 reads CASSDSAYGGRDGEQFF. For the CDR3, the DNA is TGCGCCAGCAGTGACTCTGCCTATGGCGGGAGGGATGGTGAGCAGTTCTTC.

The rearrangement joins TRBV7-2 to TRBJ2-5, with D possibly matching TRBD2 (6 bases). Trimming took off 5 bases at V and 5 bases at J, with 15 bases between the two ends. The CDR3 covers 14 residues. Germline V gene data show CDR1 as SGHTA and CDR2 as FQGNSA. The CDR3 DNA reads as TGTGCCAGCAGCCTCGGGGGTTTGGGTGAGACCCAGTACTTC. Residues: CASSLGGLGETQYF.

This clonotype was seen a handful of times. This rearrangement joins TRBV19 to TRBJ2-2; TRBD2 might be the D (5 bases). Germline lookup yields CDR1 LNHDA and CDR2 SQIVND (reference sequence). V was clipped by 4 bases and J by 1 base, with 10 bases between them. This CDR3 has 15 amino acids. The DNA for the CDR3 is TGTGCCAGTAGTACCCAAGCGGTGAACACCGGGGAGCTGTTTTTT. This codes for CASSTQAVNTGELFF. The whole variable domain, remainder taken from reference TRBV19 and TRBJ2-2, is DGGITQSPKYLFRKEGQNVTLSCEQNLNHDAMYWYRQDPGQGLRLIYYSQIVNDFQKGDIAEGYSVSREKKESFPLTVTSAQKNPTAFYLCASSTQAVNTGELFFGEGSRLTVL.

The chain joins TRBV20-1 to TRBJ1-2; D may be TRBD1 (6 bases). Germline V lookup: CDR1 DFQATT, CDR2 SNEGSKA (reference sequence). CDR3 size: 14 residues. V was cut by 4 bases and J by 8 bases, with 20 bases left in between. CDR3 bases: TGCAGTGCTACCGATCCGGGACATAGTAGAGGCTACACCTTC. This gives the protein CSATDPGHSRGYTF.

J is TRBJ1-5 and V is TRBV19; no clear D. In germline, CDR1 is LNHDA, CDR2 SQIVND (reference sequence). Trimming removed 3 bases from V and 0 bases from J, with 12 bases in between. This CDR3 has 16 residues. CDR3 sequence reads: CASSIWEWGSNQPQHF. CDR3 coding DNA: TGTGCCAGTAGTATTTGGGAGTGGGGTAGCAATCAGCCCCAGCATTTT.

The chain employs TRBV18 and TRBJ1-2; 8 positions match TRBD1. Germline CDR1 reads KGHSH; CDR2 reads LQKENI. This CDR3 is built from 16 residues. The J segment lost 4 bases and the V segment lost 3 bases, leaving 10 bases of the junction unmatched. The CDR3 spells CASSPIAGTGSYGYTF. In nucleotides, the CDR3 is TGTGCCAGCTCACCGATCGCCGGGACAGGCTCCTATGGCTACACCTTC.

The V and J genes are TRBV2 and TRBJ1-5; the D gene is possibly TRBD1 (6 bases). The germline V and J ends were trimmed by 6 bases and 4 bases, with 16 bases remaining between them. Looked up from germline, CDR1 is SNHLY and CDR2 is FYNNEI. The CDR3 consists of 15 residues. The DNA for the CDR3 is TGTGCCAGCAGAAGCGGGGGGCAGGGAAATCAGCCCCAGCATTTT. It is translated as CASRSGGQGNQPQHF.

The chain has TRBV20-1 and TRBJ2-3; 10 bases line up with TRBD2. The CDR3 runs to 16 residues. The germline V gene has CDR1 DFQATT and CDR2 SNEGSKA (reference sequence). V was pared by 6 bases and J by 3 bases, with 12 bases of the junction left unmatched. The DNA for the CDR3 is TGCAGTGCGGAACGTTCGGTGGGACTAGCGACAGATACGCAGTATTTT. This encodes CSAERSVGLATDTQYF.

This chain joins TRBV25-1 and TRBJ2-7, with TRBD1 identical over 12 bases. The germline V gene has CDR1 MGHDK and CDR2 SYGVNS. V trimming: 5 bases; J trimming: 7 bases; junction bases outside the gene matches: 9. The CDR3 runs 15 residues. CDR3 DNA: TGTGCCAGCAGTTCCCGGGACAGGGGGCAGAAAGAGCAGTACTTC. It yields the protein CASSSRDRGQKEQYF.

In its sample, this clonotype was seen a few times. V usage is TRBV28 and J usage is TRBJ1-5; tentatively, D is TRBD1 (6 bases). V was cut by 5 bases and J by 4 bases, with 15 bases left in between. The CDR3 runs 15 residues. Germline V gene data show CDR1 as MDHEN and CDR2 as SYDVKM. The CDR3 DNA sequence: TGTGCCAGCAGTCGCCTCGGGCAGGGGAATCAGCCCCAGCATTTT. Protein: CASSRLGQGNQPQHF.

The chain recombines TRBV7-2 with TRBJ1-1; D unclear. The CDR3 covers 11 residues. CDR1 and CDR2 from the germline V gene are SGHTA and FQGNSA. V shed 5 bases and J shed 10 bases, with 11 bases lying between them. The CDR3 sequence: CASSPQVIAFF. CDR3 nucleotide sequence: TGTGCCAGCAGCCCGCAAGTAATAGCTTTCTTT.

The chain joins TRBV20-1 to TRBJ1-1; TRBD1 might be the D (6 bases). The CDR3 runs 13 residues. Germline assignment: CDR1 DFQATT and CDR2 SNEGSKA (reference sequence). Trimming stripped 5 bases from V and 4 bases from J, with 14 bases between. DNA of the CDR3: TGCAGTGCTTTGGGGACATTGGGCACTGAAGCTTTCTTT. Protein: CSALGTLGTEAFF.

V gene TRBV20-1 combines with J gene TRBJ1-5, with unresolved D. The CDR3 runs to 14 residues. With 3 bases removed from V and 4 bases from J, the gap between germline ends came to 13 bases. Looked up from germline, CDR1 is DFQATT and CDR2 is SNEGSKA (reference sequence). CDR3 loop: CSARGSIGNQPQHF. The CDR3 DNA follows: TGCAGTGCTAGGGGTTCGATCGGGAATCAGCCCCAGCATTTT.

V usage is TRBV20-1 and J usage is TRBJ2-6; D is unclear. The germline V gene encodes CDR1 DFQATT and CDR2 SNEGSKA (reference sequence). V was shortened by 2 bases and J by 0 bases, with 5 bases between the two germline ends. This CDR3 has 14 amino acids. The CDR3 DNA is TGCAGTGCTAGAATGGGCTCTGGGGCCAACGTCCTGACTTTC. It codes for CSARMGSGANVLTF.